The 5 T cell receptor beta chains below were found in one sample sequenced in a study of cytomegalovirus exposure and HLA in healthy donors. Use of 60 Vbeta and 13 Jbeta primers characterized the PCR. Libraries were prepared by immunoSEQ multiplex PCR; TCRdb keeps only in-frame clonotypes and omits some of them. Of 180,000 or so clones detected, around 80% appear once; the ten largest clones hold about 2.2%. Sequencing was done on a sample of PBMCs. These receptor sequences come from a woman aged 50 to 60 in good health and CMV-seronegative.

The V and J genes are TRBV6-4 and TRBJ2-2; TRBD2 agrees at 10 bases. The CDR3 spans 15 residues. Germline V lookup: CDR1 MRHNA, CDR2 SNTAGT. The J segment lost 1 base and the V segment lost 7 bases, leaving 3 bases of the junction unmatched. The CDR3 here is CASKRTSGNTGELFF. Written as DNA, the CDR3 is TGTGCCAGCAAGCGGACTAGCGGGAACACCGGGGAGCTGTTTTTT.

The count of this clone is one. The rearrangement uses TRBV28 and TRBJ1-2; TRBD1 is a possible D gene (5 bases). Per the germline V gene, CDR1 is MDHEN and CDR2 is SYDVKM. The CDR3 is 14 amino acids. Trimming cost V 5 bases and J 2 bases, with 12 bases left between them. The CDR3 region is CASSIDSVNYGYTF. The CDR3 DNA follows: TGTGCCAGCAGTATCGACAGTGTGAACTATGGCTACACCTTC.

The chain joins TRBV7-2 to TRBJ1-4; D remains unclear. The ends were cut back, 1 base at V and 8 bases at J, with 14 bases in the middle. In germline, CDR1 is SGHTA, CDR2 FQGNSA. CDR3 length equals 15 residues. The CDR3 loop is CASSLGQAGWEKLFF. CDR3 in DNA: TGTGCCAGCAGCTTAGGGCAGGCGGGGTGGGAAAAACTGTTTTTT.

This sequence joins TRBV28 and TRBJ2-5, with D possibly being TRBD1 (6 bases). This CDR3 contains 16 residues. V lost 2 bases and J lost 6, with 19 bases in between. Per the germline V gene, CDR1 is MDHEN and CDR2 is SYDVKM. CDR3: CASSLGGAGAGKTQYF. Written as DNA, the CDR3 is TGTGCCAGCAGTTTAGGTGGGGCAGGGGCCGGGAAGACCCAGTACTTC. Complete variable domain (other parts from reference TRBV28 and TRBJ2-5): DVKVTQSSRYLVKRTGEKVFLECVQDMDHENMFWYRQDPGLGLRLIYFSYDVKMKEKGDIPEGYSVSREKKERFSLILESASTNQTSMYLCASSLGGAGAGKTQYFGPGTRLLVL.

The gene calls are TRBV30 and TRBJ1-1; TRBD1 is a possible D gene (5 bases). V was trimmed by 1 base and J by 0 bases, leaving 6 bases between them. Germline V CDR1 and CDR2: GTSNPN, SVGIG (reference sequence). The CDR3 covers 13 residues. The DNA for the CDR3 is TGTGCCTGGAGTGGACAGCTGAACACTGAAGCTTTCTTT. It is translated as CAWSGQLNTEAFF. The full variable domain, rest sourced from reference TRBV30 and TRBJ1-1, is SQTIHQWPATLVQPVGSPLSLECTVEGTSNPNLYWYRQAAGRGLQLLFYSVGIGQISSEVPQNLSASRPQDRQFILSSKKLLLSDSGFYLCAWSGQLNTEAFFGQGTRLTVV.